Sequencing of this TCR beta chain was carried out in a study of CD8 T cells in ankylosing spondylitis. General study points: Characteristic of ankylosing spondylitis blood, it appeared, was a TCR beta motif comprising about eight highly homologous variants.

MiXCR, applied by TCRdb to the 5' RACE reads, yields one record per CDR3 protein. The profile shows roughly 250,000 distinct CDR3 sequences, about 9.1% of them singletons. This CDR3 has 16 amino acids. Per germline, CDR1 SGHVS and CDR2 FQNEAQ. J was trimmed by 10 bases and V by 2 bases; bases with no gene match: 5. This clonotype was recorded many times. Its antigen is not identified. The sample comprised blood, either unsorted or a sorted T cell fraction (not recorded which). The source of this sequence is a male donor with ankylosing spondylitis or in good health (not recorded which). The chain links TRBV7-8 to TRBJ2-1; TRBD2 aligns across 16 bases. The DNA for the CDR3 is TGTGCCAGCAGCTTAAACCCGGGACTAGCGGGAGGGGAGCAGTTCTTC. It codes for CASSLNPGLAGGEQFF.